Each of the 9 T cell receptor beta chains below was sequenced from the same sample in a study of blood T cell repertoires in COVID-19. TCRdb's table, derived via immunoSEQ multiplex PCR, lists solely in-frame clones and lacks some. This sample has fewer than 250,000 clones; 80% to 90% occur once, and the top ten carry roughly 14%. The sequencing sample was made of PBMCs or T cells enriched from blood (not recorded which). These receptors originate from a woman aged 45-65 years with acute COVID-19.

This chain links TRBV10-3 with TRBJ2-5; 14 bases fit TRBD2. Germline-derived CDR1 and CDR2 are ENHRY and SYGVKD. The CDR3 is made up of 16 amino acids. V lost 8 bases and J lost 4; bases outside the gene matches: 9. CDR3 coding DNA: TGTGCCATCGGCGGGACTAGCGGGAGAGCTCGAGAGACCCAGTACTTC. Translation gives CAIGGTSGRARETQYF.

J is TRBJ2-5 and V is TRBV7-3; maybe TRBD1 (5 bases). Trimming cost V 2 bases and J 5 bases, with 9 bases left between them. This CDR3 spans 13 amino acids. Germline CDR1 and CDR2: SGHTA and FQGTGA. The CDR3 reads CASSLQGRETQYF. The CDR3 DNA reads as TGTGCCAGCAGCTTACAGGGAAGGGAGACCCAGTACTTC.

The rearrangement joins TRBV6-5 to TRBJ2-7; D gene ambiguous. From germline, CDR1 is MNHEY and CDR2 SVGAGI. V lost 2 bases and J lost 2, with 7 bases in between. The CDR3 loop spans 13 amino acids. CDR3 DNA: TGTGCCAGCAGTTACACGCGGACCTACGAGCAGTACTTC. As protein: CASSYTRTYEQYF.

For the CDR3, the DNA is TGTGCCAGCAGCCCTCTCGGGAAACTGTTTTTT. This translates into CASSPLGKLFF. The chain recombines TRBV7-6 with TRBJ1-4; D gene unclear. Trimming removed 5 bases at V and 11 bases at J, with 9 bases between. The germline V gene has CDR1 SGHVS and CDR2 FNYEAQ. CDR3 length: 11 amino acids.

The rearrangement joins TRBV5-1 to TRBJ2-5; 11 nucleotides align to TRBD1. The CDR3 runs 15 residues. CDR1 is SGHRS, CDR2 YFSETQ, per germline. Trimming took 0 bases from V and 4 from J; bases not matched to a gene: 2. The CDR3 spells CASSLAGTGGETQYF. The CDR3 DNA sequence: TGCGCCAGCAGCTTGGCCGGGACAGGGGGAGAGACCCAGTACTTC.

V is TRBV25-1 and J is TRBJ1-3; D possibly corresponds to TRBD1 (5 bases). The CDR3 spans 14 residues. Per the germline V gene, CDR1 is MGHDK and CDR2 is SYGVNS. Trimming pared 1 base from V and 5 bases from J, leaving 9 bases between. The CDR3 DNA reads as TGTGCCAGCAGTGAATCAGGGAGGAGAAACACCATATATTTT. Its protein product is CASSESGRRNTIYF.

This chain links TRBV9 with TRBJ2-4, with D perhaps TRBD2 (6 bases). Germline V gene data show CDR1 as SGDLS and CDR2 as YYNGEE. V was shortened by 0 bases and J by 0 bases, with 10 bases between the two germline ends. The CDR3 has 16 amino acids. In DNA form, the CDR3 reads TGTGCCAGCAGCGTAGGACCGGGACTAGCCAAAAACATTCAGTACTTC. Protein product: CASSVGPGLAKNIQYF.

This chain connects TRBV25-1 to TRBJ1-2, with D tentatively TRBD1 (6 bases). Trimming pared 1 base from V and 7 bases from J, leaving 16 bases between. Germline V lookup: CDR1 MGHDK, CDR2 SYGVNS. The CDR3 runs to 15 residues. CDR3 coding DNA: TGTGCCAGCAGTGAATCACAGGGAGGGTATCGTGGCTACACCTTC. Residues: CASSESQGGYRGYTF.

The chain has TRBV11-1 and TRBJ2-7, with 10 bases fitting TRBD2. Germline V gene data show CDR1 as SGHAT and CDR2 as FQDESV (reference sequence). The CDR3 contains 14 residues. Trimming removed 4 bases from V and 0 bases from J; junction bases left unmatched: 0. The CDR3 nucleotides are TGTGCCAGCAGCTGGACTAGCGGCTCCTACGAGCAGTACTTC. Protein: CASSWTSGSYEQYF.